This passage covers 2 T cell receptor beta chains from one sample sequenced in a study of control samples from healthy donors and cancer patients. Generated by immunoSEQ multiplex PCR, the TCRdb table keeps only in-frame clones and is missing some. Of some 130,000 clones listed, roughly 94% are singletons. Sequenced sample: blood. These TCRs come from a man aged 30 to 45 in good health.

The CDR3 DNA is TGTGCCAGCAGCTTTAAGGGGTCCTACGAGCAGTACTTC. Protein product: CASSFKGSYEQYF. The V call is TRBV7-2, the J call TRBJ2-7; D may be TRBD1 (5 bases). Germline lookup yields CDR1 SGHTA and CDR2 FQGNSA. The CDR3 covers 13 residues. The V end lost 3 bases, the J end lost 1 base, and 7 bases lay between the germline ends.

The V call is TRBV7-9, the J call TRBJ1-2, with D perhaps matching TRBD1 (5 bases). This CDR3 contains 17 residues. CDR1 and CDR2 from the germline V gene are SEHNR and FQNEAQ (reference sequence). Trimming took off 5 bases at V and 4 bases at J, with 23 bases between the two ends. The CDR3 coding sequence is TGTGCCAGCAGCGAGAGGGGCTTGGCAGGGTCTACCTATGGCTACACCTTC. Translating gives CASSERGLAGSTYGYTF.